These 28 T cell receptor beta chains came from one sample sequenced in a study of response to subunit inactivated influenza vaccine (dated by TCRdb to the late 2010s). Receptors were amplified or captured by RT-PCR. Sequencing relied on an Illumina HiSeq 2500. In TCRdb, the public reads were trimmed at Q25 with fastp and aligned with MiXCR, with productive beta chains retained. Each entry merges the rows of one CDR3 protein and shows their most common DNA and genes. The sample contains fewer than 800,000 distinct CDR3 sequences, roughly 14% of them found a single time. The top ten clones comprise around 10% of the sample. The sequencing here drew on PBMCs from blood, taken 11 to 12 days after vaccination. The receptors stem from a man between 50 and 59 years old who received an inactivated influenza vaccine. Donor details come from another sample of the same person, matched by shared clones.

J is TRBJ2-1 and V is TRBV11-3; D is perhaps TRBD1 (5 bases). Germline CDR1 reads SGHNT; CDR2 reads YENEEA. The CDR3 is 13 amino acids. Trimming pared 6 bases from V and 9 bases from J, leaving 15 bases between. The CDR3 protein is CASRIGEFGEQFF. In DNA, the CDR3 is TGTGCCAGCAGGATAGGGGAATTTGGTGAGCAGTTCTTC.

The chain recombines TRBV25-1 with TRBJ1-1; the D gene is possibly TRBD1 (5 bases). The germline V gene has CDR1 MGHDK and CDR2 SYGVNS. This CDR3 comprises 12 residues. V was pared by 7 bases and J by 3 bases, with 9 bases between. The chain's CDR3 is CASKRGDTEAFF. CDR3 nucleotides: TGTGCCAGCAAAAGGGGAGACACTGAAGCTTTCTTT.

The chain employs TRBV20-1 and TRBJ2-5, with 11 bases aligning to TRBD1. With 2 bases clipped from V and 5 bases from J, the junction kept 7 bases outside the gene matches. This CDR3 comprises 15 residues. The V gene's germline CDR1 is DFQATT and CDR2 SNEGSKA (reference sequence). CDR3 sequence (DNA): TGCAGTGCTAGATCCGGACAGGGGGCGCGGGAGACCCAGTACTTC. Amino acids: CSARSGQGARETQYF.

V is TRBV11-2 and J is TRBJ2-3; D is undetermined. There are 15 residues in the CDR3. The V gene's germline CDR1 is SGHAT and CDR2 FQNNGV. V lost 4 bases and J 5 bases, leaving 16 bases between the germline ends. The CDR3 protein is CASSSLARRLDTQYF. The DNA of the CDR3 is TGTGCCAGCAGCTCCCTTGCCCGGCGCCTAGATACGCAGTATTTT. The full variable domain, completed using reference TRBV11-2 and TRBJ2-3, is EAGVAQSPRYKIIEKRQSVAFWCNPISGHATLYWYQQILGQGPKLLIQFQNNGVVDDSQLPKDRFSAERLKGVDSTLKIQPAKLEDSAVYLCASSSLARRLDTQYFGPGTRLTVL.

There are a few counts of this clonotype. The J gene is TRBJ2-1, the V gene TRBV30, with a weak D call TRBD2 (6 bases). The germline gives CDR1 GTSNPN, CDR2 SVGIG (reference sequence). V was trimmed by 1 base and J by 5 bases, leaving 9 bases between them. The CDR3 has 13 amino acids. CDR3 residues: CAWSGLGDNEQFF. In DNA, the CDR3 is TGTGCCTGGAGTGGACTAGGAGACAATGAGCAGTTCTTC.

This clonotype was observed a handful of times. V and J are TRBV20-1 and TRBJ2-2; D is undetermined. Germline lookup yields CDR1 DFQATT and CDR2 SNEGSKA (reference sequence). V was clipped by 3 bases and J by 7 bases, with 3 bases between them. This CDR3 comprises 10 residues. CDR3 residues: CSARNGELFF. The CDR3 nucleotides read TGCAGTGCTAGGAACGGGGAGCTGTTTTTT.

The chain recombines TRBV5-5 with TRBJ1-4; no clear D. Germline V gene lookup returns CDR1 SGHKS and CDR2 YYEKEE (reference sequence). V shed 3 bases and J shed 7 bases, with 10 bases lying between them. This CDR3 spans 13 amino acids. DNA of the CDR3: TGTGCCAGCAGCTCCCTCCGGGGTGAAAAACTGTTTTTT. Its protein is CASSSLRGEKLFF.

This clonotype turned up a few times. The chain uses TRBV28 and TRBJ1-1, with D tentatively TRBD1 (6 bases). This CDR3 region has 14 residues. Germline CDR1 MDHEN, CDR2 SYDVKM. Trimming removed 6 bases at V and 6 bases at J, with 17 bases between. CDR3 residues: CASSPRGQPAEAFF. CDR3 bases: TGTGCCAGCAGCCCCAGGGGTCAGCCGGCTGAAGCTTTCTTT.

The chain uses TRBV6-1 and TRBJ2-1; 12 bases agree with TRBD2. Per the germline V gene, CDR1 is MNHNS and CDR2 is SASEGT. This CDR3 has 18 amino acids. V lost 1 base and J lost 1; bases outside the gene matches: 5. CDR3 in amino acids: CASSEEASGRVSYNEQFF. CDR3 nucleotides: TGTGCCAGCAGTGAAGAGGCTAGCGGGAGGGTGTCCTACAATGAGCAGTTCTTC.

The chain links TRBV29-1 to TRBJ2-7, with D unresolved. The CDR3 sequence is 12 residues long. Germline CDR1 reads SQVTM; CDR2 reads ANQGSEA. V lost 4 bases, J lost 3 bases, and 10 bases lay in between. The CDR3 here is CSVASIGYEQYF. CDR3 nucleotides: TGCAGCGTTGCGTCTATCGGCTACGAGCAGTACTTC.

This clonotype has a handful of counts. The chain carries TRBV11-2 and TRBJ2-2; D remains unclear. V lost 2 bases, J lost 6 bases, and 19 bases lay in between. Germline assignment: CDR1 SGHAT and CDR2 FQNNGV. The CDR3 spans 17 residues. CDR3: CASSLMLLAVNSGELFF. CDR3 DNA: TGTGCCAGCAGCTTAATGTTATTGGCAGTTAATTCCGGGGAGCTGTTTTTT.

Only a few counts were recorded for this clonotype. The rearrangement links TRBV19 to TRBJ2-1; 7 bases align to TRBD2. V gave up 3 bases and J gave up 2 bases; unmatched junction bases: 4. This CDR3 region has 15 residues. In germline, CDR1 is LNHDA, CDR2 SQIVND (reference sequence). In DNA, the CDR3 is TGTGCCAGTAGTATCGGACTAGATCCCTACAATGAGCAGTTCTTC. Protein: CASSIGLDPYNEQFF.

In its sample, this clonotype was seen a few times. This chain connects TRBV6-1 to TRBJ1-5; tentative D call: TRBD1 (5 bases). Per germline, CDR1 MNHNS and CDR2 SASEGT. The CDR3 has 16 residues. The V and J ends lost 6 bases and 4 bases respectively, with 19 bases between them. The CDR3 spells CASRSRSGTGNQPQHF. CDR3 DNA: TGTGCCAGCAGATCCAGAAGCGGGACGGGGAATCAGCCCCAGCATTTT.

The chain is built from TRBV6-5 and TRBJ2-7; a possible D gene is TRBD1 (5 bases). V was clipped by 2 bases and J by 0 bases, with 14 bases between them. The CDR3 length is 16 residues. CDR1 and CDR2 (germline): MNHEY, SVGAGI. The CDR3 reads CASSYPKSRVSYEQYF. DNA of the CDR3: TGTGCCAGCAGTTACCCTAAATCCAGGGTCTCCTACGAGCAGTACTTC.

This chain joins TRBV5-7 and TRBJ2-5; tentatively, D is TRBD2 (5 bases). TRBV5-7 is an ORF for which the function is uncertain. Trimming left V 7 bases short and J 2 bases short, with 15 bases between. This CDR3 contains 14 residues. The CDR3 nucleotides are TGTGCCAGCGGCCCCGGGGTCGGACAAGAGACCCAGTACTTC. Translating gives CASGPGVGQETQYF.

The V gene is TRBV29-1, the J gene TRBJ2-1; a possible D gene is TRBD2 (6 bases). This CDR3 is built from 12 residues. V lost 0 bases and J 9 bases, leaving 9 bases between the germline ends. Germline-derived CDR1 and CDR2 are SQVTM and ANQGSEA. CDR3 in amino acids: CSVEESGSEQFF. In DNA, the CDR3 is TGCAGCGTTGAAGAGAGCGGGTCTGAGCAGTTCTTC.

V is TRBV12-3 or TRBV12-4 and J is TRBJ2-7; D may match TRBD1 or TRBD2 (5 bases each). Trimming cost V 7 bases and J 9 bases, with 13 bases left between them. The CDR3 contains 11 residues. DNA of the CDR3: TGTGCCAGCACCTCCCGGGGCGGGCAGTACTTC. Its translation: CASTSRGGQYF.

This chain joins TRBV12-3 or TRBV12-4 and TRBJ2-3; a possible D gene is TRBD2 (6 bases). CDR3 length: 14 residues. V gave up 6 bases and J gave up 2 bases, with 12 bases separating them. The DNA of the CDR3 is TGTGCCAGCAGCCAGGGACTGAACACAGATACGCAGTATTTT. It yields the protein CASSQGLNTDTQYF.

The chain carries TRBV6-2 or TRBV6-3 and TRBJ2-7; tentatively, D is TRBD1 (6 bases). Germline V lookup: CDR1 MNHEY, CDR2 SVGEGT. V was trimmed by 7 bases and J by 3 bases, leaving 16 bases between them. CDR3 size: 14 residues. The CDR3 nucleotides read TGTGCCAGCACCTACTTCGGGACAATCTACGAGCAGTACTTC. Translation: CASTYFGTIYEQYF.

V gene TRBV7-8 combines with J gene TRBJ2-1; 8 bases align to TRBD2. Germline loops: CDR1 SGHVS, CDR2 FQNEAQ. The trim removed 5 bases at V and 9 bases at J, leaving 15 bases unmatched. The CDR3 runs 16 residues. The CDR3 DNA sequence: TGTGCCAGCAGCAAATACAGGGTGGGGACTAGTTTTGAGCAGTTCTTC. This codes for CASSKYRVGTSFEQFF.

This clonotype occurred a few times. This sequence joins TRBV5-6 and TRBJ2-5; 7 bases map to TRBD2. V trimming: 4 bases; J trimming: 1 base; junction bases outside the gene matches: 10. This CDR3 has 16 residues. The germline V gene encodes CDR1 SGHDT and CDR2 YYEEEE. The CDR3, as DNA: TGTGCCAGCAGCCCGAGGCGGGGGAATGTCCAAGAGACCCAGTACTTC. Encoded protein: CASSPRRGNVQETQYF. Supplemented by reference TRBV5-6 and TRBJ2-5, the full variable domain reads DAGVTQSPTHLIKTRGQQVTLRCSPKSGHDTVSWYQQALGQGPQFIFQYYEEEERQRGNFPDRFSGHQFPNYSSELNVNALLLGDSALYLCASSPRRGNVQETQYFGPGTRLLVL.

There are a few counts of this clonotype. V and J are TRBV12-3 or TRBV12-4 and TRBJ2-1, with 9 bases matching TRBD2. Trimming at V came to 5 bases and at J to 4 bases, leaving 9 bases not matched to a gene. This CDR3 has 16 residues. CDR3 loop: CASSPETSGLYNEQFF. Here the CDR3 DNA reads TGTGCCAGCAGTCCGGAGACTAGCGGCCTTTACAATGAGCAGTTCTTC.

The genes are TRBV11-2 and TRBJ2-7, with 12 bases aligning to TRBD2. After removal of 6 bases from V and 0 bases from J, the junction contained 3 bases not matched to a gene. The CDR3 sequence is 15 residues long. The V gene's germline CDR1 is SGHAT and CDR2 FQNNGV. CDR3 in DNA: TGTGCCAGCAGACGGACTAGCGGGGACTCCTACGAGCAGTACTTC. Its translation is CASRRTSGDSYEQYF.

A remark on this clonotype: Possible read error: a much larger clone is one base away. In nucleotides, the CDR3 is TGTGCCAGCAGGTCCACGGACACTGAAGCTTTCTTT. Encoded protein: CASRSTDTEAFF. The chain couples TRBV12-3 or TRBV12-4 to TRBJ1-1; D uncertain. The CDR3 is made up of 12 amino acids. V was clipped by 6 bases and J by 3 bases, with 8 bases between them.

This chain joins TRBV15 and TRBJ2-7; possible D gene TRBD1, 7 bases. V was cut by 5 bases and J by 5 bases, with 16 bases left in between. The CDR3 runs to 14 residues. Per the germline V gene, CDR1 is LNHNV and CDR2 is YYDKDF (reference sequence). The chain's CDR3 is CATSGGTAPNEQYF. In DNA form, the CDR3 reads TGTGCCACCAGCGGCGGGACAGCCCCTAACGAGCAGTACTTC.

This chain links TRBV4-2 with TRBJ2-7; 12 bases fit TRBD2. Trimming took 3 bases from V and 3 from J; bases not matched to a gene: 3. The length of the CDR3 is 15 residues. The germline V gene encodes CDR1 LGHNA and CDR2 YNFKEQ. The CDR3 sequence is CASSHPTSGSYEQYF. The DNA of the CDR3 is TGTGCCAGCAGCCATCCGACTAGCGGGAGCTACGAGCAGTACTTC.

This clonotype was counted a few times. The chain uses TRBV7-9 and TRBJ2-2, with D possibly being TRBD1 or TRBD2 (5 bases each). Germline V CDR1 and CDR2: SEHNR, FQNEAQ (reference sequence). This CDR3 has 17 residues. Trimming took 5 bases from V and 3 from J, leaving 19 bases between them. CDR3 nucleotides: TGTGCCAGCAGCCGAGCGTACGGGACCAAAGACACCGGGGAGCTGTTTTTT. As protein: CASSRAYGTKDTGELFF.

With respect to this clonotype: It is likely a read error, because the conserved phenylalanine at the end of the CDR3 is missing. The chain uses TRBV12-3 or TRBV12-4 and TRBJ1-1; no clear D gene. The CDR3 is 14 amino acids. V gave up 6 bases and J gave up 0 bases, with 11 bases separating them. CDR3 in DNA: TGTGCCAGCAGCCTATATGGGTTGAACACTGAAGCTTTCTTA. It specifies CASSLYGLNTEAFL.